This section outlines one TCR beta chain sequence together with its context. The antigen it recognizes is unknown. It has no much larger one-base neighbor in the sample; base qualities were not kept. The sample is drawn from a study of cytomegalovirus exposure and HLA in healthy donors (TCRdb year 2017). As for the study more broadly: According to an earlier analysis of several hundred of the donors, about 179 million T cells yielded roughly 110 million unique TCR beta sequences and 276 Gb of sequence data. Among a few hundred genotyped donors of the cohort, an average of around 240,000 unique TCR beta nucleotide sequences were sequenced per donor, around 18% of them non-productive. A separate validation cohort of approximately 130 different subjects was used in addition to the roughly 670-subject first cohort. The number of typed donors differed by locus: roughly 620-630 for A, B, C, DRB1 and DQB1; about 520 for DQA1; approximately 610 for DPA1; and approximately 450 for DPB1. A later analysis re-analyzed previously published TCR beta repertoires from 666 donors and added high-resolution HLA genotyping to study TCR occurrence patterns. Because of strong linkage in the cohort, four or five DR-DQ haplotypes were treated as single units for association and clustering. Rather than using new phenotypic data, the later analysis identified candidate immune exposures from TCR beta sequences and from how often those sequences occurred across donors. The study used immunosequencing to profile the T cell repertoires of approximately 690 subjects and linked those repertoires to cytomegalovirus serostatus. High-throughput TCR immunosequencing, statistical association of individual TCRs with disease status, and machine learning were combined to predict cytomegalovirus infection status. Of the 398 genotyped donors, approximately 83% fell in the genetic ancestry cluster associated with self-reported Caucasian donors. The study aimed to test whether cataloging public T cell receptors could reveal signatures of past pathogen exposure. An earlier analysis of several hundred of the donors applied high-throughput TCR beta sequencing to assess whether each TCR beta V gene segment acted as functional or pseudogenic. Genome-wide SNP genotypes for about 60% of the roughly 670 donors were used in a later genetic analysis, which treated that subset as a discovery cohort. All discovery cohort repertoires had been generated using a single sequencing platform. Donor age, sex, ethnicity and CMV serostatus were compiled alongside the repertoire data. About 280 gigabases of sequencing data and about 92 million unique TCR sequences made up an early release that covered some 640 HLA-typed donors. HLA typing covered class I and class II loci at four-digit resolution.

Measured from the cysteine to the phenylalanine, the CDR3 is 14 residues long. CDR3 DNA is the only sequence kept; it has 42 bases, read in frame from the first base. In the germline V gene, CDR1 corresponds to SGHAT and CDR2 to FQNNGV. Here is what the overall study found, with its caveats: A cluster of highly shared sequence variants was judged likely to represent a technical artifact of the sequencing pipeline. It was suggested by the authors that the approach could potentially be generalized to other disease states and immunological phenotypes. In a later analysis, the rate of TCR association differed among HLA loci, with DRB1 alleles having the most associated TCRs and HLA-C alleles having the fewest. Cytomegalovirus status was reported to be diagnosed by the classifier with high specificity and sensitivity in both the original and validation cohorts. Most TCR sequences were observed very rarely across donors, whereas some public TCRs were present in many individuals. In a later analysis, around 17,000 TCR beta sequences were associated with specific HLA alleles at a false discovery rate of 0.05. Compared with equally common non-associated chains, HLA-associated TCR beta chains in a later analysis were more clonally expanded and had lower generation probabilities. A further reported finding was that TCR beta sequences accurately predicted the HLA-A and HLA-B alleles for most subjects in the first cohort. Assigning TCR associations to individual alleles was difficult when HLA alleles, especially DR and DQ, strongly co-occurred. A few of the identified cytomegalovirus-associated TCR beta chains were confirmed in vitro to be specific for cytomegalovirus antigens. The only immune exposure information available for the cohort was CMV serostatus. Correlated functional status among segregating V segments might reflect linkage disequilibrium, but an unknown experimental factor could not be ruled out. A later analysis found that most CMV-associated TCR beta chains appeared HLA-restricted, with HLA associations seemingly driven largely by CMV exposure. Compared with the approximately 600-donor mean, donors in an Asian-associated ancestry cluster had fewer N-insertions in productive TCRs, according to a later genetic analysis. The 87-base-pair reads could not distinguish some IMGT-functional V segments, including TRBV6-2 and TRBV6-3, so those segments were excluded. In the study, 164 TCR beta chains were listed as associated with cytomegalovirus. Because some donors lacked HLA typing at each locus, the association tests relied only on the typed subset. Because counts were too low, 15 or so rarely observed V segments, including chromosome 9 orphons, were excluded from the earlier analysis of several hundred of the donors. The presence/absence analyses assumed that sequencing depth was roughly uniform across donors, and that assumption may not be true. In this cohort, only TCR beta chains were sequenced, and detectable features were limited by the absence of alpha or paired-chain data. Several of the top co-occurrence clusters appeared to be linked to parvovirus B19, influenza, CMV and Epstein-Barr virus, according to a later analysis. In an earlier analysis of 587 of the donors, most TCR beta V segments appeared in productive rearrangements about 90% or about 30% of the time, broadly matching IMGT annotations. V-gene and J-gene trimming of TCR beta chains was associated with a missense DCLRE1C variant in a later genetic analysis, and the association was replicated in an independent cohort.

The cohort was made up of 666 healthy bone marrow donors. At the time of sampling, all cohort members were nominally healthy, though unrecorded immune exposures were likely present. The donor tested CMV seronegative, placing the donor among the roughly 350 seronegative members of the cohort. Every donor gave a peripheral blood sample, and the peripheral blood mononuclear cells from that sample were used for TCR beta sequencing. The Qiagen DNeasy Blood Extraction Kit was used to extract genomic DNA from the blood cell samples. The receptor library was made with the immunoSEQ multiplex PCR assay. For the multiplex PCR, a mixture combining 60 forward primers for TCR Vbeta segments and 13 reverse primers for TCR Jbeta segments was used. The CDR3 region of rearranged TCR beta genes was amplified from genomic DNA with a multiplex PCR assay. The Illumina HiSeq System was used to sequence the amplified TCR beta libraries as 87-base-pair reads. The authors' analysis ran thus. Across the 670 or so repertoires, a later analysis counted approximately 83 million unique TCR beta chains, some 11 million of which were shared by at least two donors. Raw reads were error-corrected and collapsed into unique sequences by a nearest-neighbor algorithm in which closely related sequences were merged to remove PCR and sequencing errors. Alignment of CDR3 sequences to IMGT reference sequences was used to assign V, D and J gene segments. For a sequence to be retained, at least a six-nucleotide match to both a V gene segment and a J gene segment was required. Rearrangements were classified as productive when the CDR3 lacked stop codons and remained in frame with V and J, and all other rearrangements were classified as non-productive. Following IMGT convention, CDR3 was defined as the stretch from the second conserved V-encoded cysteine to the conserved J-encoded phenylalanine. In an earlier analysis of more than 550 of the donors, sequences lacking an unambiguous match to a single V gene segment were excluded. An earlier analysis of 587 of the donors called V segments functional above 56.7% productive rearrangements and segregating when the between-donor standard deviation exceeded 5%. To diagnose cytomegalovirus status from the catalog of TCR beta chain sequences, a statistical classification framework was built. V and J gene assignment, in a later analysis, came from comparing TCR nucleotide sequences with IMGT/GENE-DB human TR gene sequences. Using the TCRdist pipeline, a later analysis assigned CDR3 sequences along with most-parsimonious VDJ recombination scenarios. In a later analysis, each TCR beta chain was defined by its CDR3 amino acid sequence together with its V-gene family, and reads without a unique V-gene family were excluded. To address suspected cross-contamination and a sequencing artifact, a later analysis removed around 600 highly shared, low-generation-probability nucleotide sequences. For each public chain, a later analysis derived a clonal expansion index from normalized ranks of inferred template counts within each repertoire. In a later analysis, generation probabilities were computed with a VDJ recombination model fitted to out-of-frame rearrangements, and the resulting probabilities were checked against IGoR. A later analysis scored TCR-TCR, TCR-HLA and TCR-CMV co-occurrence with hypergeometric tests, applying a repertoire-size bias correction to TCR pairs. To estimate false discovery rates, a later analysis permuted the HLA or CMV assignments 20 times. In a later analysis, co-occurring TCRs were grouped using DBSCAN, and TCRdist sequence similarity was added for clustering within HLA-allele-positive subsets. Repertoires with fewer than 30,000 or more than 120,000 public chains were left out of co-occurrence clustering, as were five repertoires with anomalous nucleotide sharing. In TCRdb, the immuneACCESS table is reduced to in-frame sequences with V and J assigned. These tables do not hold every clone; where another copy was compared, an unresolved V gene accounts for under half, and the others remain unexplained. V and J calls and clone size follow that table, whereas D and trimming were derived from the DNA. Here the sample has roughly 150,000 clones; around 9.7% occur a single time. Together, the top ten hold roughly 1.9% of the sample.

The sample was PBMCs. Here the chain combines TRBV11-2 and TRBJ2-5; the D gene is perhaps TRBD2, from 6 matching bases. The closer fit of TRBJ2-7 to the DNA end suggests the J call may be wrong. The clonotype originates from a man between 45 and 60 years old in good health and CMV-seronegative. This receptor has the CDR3 CASSPDGGPYEQYF. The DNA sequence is TGTGCCAGCAGCCCGGACGGAGGGCCGTACGAGCAGTACTTC.